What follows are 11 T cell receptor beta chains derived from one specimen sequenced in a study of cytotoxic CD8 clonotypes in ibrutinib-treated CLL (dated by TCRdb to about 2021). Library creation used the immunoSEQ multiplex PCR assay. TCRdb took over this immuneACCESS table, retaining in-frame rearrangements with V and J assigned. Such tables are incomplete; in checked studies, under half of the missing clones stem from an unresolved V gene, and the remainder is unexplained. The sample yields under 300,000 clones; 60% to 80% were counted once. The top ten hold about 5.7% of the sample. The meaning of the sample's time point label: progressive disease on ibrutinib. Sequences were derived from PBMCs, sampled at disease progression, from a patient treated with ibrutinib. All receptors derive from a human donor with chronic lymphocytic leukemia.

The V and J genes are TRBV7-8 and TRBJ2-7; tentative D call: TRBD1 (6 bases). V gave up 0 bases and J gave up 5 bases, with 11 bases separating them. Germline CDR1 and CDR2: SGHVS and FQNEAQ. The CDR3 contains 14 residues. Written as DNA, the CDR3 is TGTGCCAGCAGCTTAGCGCTAAGGGACAACGAGCAGTACTTC. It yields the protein CASSLALRDNEQYF.

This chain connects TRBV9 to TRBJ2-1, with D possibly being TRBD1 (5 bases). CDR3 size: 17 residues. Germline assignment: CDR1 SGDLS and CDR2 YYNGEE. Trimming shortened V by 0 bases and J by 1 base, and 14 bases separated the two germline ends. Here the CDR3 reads CASSVGAWTPSYNEQFF. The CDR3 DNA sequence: TGTGCCAGCAGCGTAGGTGCATGGACACCTTCCTACAATGAGCAGTTCTTC.

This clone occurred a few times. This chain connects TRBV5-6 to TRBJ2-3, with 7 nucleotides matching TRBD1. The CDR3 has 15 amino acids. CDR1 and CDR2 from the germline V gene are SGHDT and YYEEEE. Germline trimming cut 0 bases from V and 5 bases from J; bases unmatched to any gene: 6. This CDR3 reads CASSLVGGVGDTQYF. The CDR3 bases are TGTGCCAGCAGCTTGGTAGGGGGCGTAGGAGATACGCAGTATTTT. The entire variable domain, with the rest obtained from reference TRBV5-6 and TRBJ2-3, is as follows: DAGVTQSPTHLIKTRGQQVTLRCSPKSGHDTVSWYQQALGQGPQFIFQYYEEEERQRGNFPDRFSGHQFPNYSSELNVNALLLGDSALYLCASSLVGGVGDTQYFGPGTRLTVL.

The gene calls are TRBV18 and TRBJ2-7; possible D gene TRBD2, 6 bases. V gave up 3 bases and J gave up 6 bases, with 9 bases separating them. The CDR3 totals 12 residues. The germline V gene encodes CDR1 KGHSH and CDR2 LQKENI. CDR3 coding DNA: TGTGCCAGCTCACCGGAGGGCCCCGAGCAGTACTTC. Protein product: CASSPEGPEQYF.

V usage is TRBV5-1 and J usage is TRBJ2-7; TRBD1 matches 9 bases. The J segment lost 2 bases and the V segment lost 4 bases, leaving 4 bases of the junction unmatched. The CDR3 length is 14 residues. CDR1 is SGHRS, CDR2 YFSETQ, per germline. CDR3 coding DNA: TGCGCCAGCAGCCCCAGGACAGGGGCCTACGAGCAGTACTTC. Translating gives CASSPRTGAYEQYF. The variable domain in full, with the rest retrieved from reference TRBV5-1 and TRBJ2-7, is KAGVTQTPRYLIKTRGQQVTLSCSPISGHRSVSWYQQTPGQGLQFLFEYFSETQRNKGNFPGRFSGRQFSNSRSEMNVSTLELGDSALYLCASSPRTGAYEQYFGPGTRLTVT.

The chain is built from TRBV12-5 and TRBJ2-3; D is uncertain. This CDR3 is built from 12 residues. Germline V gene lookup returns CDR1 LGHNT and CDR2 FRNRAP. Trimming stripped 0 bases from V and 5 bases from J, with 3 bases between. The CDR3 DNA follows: TGTGCTAGTGGTTTGGTCGGAGATACGCAGTATTTT. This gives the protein CASGLVGDTQYF.

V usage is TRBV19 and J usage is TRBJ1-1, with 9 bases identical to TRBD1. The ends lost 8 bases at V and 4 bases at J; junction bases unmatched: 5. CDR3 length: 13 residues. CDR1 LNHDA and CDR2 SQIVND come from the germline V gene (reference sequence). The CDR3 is CASRTGDVTEAFF. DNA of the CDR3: TGTGCCAGTCGGACAGGGGACGTCACTGAAGCTTTCTTT. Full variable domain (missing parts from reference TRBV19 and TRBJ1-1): DGGITQSPKYLFRKEGQNVTLSCEQNLNHDAMYWYRQDPGQGLRLIYYSQIVNDFQKGDIAEGYSVSREKKESFPLTVTSAQKNPTAFYLCASRTGDVTEAFFGQGTRLTVV.

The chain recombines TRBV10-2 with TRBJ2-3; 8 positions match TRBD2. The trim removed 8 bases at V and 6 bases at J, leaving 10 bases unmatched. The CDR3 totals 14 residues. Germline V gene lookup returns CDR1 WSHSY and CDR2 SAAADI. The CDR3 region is CASDPGLVRDTQYF. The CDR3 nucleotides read TGCGCCAGCGATCCGGGACTAGTGCGGGATACGCAGTATTTT.

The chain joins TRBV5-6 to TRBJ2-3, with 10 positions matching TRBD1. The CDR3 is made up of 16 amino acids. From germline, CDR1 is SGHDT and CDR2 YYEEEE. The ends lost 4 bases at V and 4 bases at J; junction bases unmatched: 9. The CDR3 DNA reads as TGTGCCAGCAGCAGGAAGACAGGGGGCGCGGCAGATACGCAGTATTTT. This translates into CASSRKTGGAADTQYF.

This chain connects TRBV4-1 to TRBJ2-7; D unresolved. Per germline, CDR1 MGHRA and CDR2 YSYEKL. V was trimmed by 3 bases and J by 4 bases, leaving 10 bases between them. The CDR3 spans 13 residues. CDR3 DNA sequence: TGCGCCAGCAGCCACGTGGGAAAATACGAGCAGTACTTC. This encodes CASSHVGKYEQYF.

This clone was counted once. The CDR3 loop reads CASSHRTGNYEQYF. The CDR3 nucleotides read TGTGCCAGCTCACACCGGACAGGAAACTACGAGCAGTACTTC. The chain links TRBV18 to TRBJ2-7; 7 bases are a match to TRBD1. Germline assignment: CDR1 KGHSH and CDR2 LQKENI. This CDR3 has 14 amino acids. J gave up 3 bases and V 4 bases, and 6 bases lay outside the gene matches.